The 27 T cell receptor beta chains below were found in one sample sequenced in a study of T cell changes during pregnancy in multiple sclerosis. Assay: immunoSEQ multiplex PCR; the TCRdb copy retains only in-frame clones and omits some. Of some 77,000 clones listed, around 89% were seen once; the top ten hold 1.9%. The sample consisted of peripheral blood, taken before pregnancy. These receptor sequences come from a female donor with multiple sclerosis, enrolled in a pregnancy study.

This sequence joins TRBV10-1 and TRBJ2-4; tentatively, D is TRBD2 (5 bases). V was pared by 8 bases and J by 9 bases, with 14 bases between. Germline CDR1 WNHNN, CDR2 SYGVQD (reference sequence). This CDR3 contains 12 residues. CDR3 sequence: CASSGGAGIQYF. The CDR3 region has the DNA TGCGCCAGCTCCGGAGGTGCGGGCATTCAGTACTTC.

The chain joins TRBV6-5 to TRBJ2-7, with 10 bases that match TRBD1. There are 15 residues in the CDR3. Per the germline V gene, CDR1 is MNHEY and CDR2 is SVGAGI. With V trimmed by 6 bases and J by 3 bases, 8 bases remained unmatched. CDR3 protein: CASSITGTGDYEQYF. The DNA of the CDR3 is TGTGCCAGCAGCATAACCGGGACAGGGGACTACGAGCAGTACTTC.

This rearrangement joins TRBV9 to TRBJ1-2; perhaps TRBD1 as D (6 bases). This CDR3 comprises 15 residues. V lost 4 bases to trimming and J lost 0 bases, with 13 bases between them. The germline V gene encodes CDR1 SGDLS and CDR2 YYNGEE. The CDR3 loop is CASSKRDNSNYGYTF. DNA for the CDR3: TGTGCCAGCAGCAAGCGGGACAACTCTAACTATGGCTACACCTTC.

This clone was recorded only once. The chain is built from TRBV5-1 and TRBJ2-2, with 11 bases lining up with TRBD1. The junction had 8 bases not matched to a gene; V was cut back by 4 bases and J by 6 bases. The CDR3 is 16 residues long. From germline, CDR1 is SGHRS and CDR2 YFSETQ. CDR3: CASSPYPGQGAGELFF. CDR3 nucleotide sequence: TGCGCCAGCAGCCCTTATCCGGGACAGGGGGCCGGGGAGCTGTTTTTT.

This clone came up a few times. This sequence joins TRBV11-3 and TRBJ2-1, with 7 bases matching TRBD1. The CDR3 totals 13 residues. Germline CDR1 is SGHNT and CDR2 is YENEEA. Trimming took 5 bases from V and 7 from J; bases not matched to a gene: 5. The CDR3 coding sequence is TGTGCCAGCAGCACAGGGGTTGGGAATGAGCAGTTCTTC. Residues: CASSTGVGNEQFF.

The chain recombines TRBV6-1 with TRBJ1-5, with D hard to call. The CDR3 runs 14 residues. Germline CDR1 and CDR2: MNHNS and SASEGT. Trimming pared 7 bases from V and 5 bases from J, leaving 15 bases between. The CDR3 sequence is CASNVGGSYQPQHF. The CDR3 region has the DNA TGTGCCAGCAACGTTGGAGGGAGTTATCAGCCCCAGCATTTT.

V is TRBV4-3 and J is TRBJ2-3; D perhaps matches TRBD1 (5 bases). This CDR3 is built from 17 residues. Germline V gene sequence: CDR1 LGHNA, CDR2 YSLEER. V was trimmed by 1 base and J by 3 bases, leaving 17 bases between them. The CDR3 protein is CASSQARAGYMTDTQYF. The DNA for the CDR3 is TGCGCCAGCAGCCAAGCTCGGGCAGGGTATATGACAGATACGCAGTATTTT.

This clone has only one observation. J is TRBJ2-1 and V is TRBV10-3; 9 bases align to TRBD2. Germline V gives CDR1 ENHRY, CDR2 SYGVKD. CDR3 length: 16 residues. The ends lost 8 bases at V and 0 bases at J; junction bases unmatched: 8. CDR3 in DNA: TGTGCCATCGGGACGCAGCGGGGGGACTCCTACAATGAGCAGTTCTTC. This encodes CAIGTQRGDSYNEQFF.

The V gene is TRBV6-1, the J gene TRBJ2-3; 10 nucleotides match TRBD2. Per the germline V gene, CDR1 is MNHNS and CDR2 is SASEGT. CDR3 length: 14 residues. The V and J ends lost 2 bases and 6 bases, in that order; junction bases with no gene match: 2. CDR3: CASSELAGADTQYF. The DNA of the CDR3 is TGTGCCAGCAGTGAACTAGCGGGGGCGGATACGCAGTATTTT.

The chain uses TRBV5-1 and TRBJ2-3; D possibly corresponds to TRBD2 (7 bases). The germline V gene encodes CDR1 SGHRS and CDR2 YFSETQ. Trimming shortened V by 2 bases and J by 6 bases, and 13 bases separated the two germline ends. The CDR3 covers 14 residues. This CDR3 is CASSFAGAGDTQYF. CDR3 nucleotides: TGCGCCAGCAGCTTTGCGGGGGCGGGGGATACGCAGTATTTT.

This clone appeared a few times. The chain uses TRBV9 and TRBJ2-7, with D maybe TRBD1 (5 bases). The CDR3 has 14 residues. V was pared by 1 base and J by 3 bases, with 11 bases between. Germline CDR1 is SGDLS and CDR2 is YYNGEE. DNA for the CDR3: TGTGCCAGCAGCGTATTGCCTGACAGCTACGAGCAGTACTTC. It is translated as CASSVLPDSYEQYF.

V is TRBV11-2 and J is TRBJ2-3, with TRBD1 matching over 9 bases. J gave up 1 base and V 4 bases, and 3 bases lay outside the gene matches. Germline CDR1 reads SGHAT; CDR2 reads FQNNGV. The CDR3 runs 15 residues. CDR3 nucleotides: TGTGCCAGCAGCTACCGGACAGGGGGCACAGATACGCAGTATTTT. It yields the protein CASSYRTGGTDTQYF. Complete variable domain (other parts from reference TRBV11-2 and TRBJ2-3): EAGVAQSPRYKIIEKRQSVAFWCNPISGHATLYWYQQILGQGPKLLIQFQNNGVVDDSQLPKDRFSAERLKGVDSTLKIQPAKLEDSAVYLCASSYRTGGTDTQYFGPGTRLTVL.

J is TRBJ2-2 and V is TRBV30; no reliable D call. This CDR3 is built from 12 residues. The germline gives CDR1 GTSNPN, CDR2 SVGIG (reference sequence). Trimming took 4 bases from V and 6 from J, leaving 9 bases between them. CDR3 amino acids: CAWNFPPGELFF. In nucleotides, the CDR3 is TGTGCCTGGAACTTTCCGCCCGGGGAGCTGTTTTTT.

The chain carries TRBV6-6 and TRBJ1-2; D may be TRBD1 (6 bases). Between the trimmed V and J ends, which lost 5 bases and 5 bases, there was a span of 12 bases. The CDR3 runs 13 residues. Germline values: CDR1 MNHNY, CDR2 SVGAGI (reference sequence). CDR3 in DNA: TGTGCCAGCAGTATAGGGGGGGGGTATGGCTACACCTTC. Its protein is CASSIGGGYGYTF.

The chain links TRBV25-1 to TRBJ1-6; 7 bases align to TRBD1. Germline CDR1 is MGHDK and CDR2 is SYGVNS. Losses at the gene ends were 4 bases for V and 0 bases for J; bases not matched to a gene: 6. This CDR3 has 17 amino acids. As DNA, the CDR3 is TGTGCCAGCAGTGGGCTCAGGGGGAGCTCCTATAATTCACCCCTCCACTTT. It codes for CASSGLRGSSYNSPLHF.

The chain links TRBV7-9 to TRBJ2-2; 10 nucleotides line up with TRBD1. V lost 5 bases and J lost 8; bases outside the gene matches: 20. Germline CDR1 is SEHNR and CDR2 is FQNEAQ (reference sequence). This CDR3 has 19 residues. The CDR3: CASSPRRLRDRGISGELFF. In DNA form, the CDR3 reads TGTGCCAGCAGCCCCCGGCGTCTGCGGGACAGGGGTATTTCTGGGGAGCTGTTTTTT.

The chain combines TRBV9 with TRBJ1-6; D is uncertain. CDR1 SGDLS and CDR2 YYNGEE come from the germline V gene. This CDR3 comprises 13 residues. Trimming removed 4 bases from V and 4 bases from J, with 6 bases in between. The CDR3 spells CASSPRYNSPLHF. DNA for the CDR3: TGTGCCAGCAGCCCCCGGTATAATTCACCCCTCCACTTT.

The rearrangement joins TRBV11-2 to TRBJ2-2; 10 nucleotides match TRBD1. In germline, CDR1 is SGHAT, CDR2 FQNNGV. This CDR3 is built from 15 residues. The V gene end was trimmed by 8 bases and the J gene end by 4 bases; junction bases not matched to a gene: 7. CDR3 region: CASHWRTGGTGELFF. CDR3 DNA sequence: TGTGCCAGCCATTGGCGGACAGGGGGCACCGGGGAGCTGTTTTTT.

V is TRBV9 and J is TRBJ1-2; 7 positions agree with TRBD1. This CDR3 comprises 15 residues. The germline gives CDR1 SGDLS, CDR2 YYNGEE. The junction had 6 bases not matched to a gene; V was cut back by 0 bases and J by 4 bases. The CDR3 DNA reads TGTGCCAGCAGCGTAGATTGGACAGGATTCTATGGCTACACCTTC. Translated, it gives CASSVDWTGFYGYTF.

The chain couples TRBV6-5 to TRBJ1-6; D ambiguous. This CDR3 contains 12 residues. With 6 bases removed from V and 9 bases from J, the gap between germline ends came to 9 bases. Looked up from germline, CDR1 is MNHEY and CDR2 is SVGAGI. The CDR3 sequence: CASSRHSSPLHF. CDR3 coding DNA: TGTGCCAGCAGCCGCCACAGTTCACCCCTCCACTTT.

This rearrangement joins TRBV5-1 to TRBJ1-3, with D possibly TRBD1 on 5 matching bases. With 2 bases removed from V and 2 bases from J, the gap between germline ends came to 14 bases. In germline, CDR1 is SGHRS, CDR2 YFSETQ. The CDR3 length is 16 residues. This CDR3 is CASSFSAGQAGNTIYF. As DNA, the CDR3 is TGCGCCAGCAGCTTTTCGGCAGGGCAGGCTGGAAACACCATATATTTT.

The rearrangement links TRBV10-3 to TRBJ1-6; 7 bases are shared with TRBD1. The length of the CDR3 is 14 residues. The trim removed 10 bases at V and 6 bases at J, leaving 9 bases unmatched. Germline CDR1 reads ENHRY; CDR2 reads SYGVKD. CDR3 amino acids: CATWTGFGNSPLHF. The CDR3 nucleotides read TGTGCCACCTGGACAGGTTTCGGTAATTCACCCCTCCACTTT.

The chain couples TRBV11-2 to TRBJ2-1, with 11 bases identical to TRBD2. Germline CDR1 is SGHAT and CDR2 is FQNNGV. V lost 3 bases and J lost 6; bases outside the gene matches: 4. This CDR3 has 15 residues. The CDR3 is CASSFVAGGPNEQFF. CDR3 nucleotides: TGTGCCAGCAGCTTCGTAGCGGGGGGGCCCAATGAGCAGTTCTTC.

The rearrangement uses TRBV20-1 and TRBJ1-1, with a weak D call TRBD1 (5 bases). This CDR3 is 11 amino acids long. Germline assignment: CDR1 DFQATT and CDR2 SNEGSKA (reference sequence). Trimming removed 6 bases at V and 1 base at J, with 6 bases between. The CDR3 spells CSADKNTEAFF. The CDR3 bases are TGCAGTGCGGACAAGAACACTGAAGCTTTCTTT.

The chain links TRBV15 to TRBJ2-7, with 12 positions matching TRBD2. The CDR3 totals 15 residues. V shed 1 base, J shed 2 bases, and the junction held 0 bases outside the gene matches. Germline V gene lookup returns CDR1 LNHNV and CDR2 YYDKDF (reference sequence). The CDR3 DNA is TGTGCCACCAGCAGAGGACTAGCGGGGGCCTACGAGCAGTACTTC. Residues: CATSRGLAGAYEQYF.

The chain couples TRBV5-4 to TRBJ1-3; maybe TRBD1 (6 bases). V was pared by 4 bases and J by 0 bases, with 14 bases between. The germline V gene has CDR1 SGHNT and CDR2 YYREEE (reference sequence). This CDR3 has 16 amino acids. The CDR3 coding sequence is TGTGCCAGCAGCCCGCGGGTACAGGGCTCTGGAAACACCATATATTTT. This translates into CASSPRVQGSGNTIYF.

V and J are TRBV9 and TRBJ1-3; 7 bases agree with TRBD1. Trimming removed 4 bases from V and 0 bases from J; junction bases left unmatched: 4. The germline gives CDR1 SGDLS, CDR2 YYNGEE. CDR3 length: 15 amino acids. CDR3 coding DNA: TGTGCCAGCAGCCTTCGGGACAGCTCTGGAAACACCATATATTTT. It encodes CASSLRDSSGNTIYF.